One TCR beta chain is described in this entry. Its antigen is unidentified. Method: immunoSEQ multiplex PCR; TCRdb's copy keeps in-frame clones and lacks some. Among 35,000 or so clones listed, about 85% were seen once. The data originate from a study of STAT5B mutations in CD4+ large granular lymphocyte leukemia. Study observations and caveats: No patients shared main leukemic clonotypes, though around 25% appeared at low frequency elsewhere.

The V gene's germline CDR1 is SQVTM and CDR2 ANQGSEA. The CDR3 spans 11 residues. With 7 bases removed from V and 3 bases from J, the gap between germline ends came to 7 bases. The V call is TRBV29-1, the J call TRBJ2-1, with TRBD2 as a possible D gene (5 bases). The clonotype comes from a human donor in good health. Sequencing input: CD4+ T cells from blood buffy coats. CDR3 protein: CSARGYNEQFF. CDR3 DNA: TGCAGCGCACGGGGCTACAATGAGCAGTTCTTC.